This TCR beta chain is drawn from a study of beta chain features in type 1 diabetes. This clone was seen a handful of times. Expressed TCRB transcripts were sequenced after all isolated RNA was converted to cDNA. Here immunoSEQ multiplex PCR was the method, and the copy in TCRdb shows in-frame clones only, minus some. The table includes approximately 150,000 clones, approximately 8.4% detected once. CDR3 length equals 18 residues. Losses at the gene ends were 5 bases for V and 1 base for J; bases not matched to a gene: 8. CDR1 and CDR2 (germline): SGHKS, YYEKEE (reference sequence). The sample taken for sequencing was central memory CD4+ T cells from blood. The source of this sequence is a woman between 18 and 29 years old in good health. The rearrangement uses TRBV5-5 and TRBJ2-2; 13 bases are shared with TRBD2. CDR3 sequence (DNA): TGTGCCAGCAGTTCGATCCGGACTAGCGGGGGGAACACCGGGGAGCTGTTTTTT. The encoded protein is CASSSIRTSGGNTGELFF.